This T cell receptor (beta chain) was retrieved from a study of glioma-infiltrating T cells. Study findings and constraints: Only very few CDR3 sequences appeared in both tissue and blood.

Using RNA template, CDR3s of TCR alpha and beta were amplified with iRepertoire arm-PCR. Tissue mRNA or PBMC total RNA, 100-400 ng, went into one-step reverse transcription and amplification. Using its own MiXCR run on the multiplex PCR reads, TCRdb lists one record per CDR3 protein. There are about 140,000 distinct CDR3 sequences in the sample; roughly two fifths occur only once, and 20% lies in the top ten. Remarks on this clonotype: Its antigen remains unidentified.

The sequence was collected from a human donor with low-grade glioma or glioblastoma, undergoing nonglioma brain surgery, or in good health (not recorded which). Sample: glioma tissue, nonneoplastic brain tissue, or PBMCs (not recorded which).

The CDR3 sequence is CASRDEGLGNTEAFF. DNA for the CDR3: TGTGCCAGCAGAGATGAGGGATTAGGGAACACTGAAGCTTTCTTT. The J gene is TRBJ1-1, the V gene TRBV11-2; no clear D gene. Germline V CDR1 and CDR2: SGHAT, FQNNGV. This CDR3 is 15 amino acids long. The V end was cut by 6 bases, the J end by 1 base, with 15 bases between.